This T cell receptor (beta chain) was sequenced in a study of cytomegalovirus exposure and HLA in healthy donors (dated by TCRdb to about 2017). Looking at the study overall: According to an earlier analysis of a few hundred of the donors, some 170 million T cells yielded 117 million unique TCR beta sequences and approximately 280 Gb of sequence data. Among the 398 genotyped donors, about 85% belonged to the genetic ancestry cluster associated with self-reported Caucasian donors. Using immunosequencing, the study profiled T cell repertoires from fewer than 850 subjects and related those repertoires to cytomegalovirus serostatus. A later genetic analysis used genome-wide SNP genotypes for about 65% of the 666 donors, treating that subset as a discovery cohort. To predict cytomegalovirus infection status, the study combined high-throughput TCR immunosequencing, statistical association of individual TCRs with disease status, and machine learning. The later analysis used no new phenotypic data to find candidate immune exposures, relying instead on TCR beta sequences and their occurrence across donors. All discovery cohort repertoires had been generated on a single sequencing platform. The study aimed to test whether cataloging public T cell receptors could reveal signatures of past pathogen exposure. On average, roughly 240,000 unique TCR beta nucleotide sequences were sequenced per donor among about 400 genotyped donors of the cohort, with about 19% of those sequences being non-productive. Donor age, sex, ethnicity and CMV serostatus were collected together with the repertoire data. Several DR-DQ haplotypes were handled as single units for association and clustering because linkage in the cohort was strong. In addition to the first cohort of roughly 700 subjects, a separate validation cohort of some 120 different subjects was used. A later analysis re-analyzed previously published TCR beta repertoires from 550 to 700 donors and added high-resolution HLA genotyping to study TCR occurrence patterns. Typing coverage differed by locus: A, B, C, DRB1 and DQB1 were typed in about 620-630 donors, DQA1 in about 550, DPA1 in around 610, and DPB1 in just under 490. HLA typing included class I and class II loci at four-digit resolution. An earlier analysis of several hundred of the donors applied high-throughput TCR beta sequencing to assess whether each TCR beta V gene segment acted as functional or pseudogenic. Roughly 310 gigabases of sequencing data and approximately 85 million unique TCR sequences were included in an early release covering about 700 HLA-typed donors.

The cohort consisted of hundreds of healthy bone marrow donors. Cohort members were all nominally healthy when sampled, although unrecorded immune exposures were likely present. The donor tested CMV seronegative, placing the donor among the 350 or so seronegative members of the cohort. A peripheral blood sample was collected from each donor, and TCR beta sequencing was performed on peripheral blood mononuclear cells. Genomic DNA was extracted from the blood cell samples with the Qiagen DNeasy Blood Extraction Kit. Sequences SGHAT (CDR1) and FQNNGV (CDR2) are obtained from the germline V gene. Inclusive of the bounding cysteine and phenylalanine, the CDR3 is 14 residues long. This entry keeps only the CDR3 DNA: 42 bases, framed from base 1. The junction shows trimming of 3 bases on V and 6 bases on J, plus 11 bases between the germline ends. As to this clone: Its target antigen remains unknown. Base qualities are not provided; no much larger clone lies one nucleotide away.

Here is what the overall study found, with its caveats: A later analysis found that TCR association rates varied across HLA loci, with DRB1 alleles showing the most associated TCRs and HLA-C alleles the fewest. When HLA alleles, especially DR and DQ, strongly co-occurred, attributing TCR associations to individual alleles was difficult. For the cohort, immune exposure information was limited to CMV serostatus. In a later analysis, most CMV-associated TCR beta chains were found to appear HLA-restricted, with HLA associations seemingly driven largely by CMV exposure. The study listed 164 TCR beta chains as associated with cytomegalovirus. Some IMGT-functional V segments, including TRBV6-2 and TRBV6-3, could not be told apart with the 87-base-pair reads, so those segments were excluded. Because HLA typing was unavailable for some donors at each locus, only the typed subset was used in association tests. A few of the identified cytomegalovirus-associated TCR beta chains were confirmed in vitro to be specific for cytomegalovirus antigens. In a later genetic analysis, fewer N-insertions in productive TCRs were reported among donors in an Asian-associated ancestry cluster than the approximately 630-donor mean. Because counts were too low, about 15 rarely observed V segments, including chromosome 9 orphons, were left out of the earlier analysis of a few hundred of the donors. In an earlier analysis of several hundred of the donors, most TCR beta V segments were observed in productive rearrangements about 87% or about 30% of the time, broadly matching IMGT annotations. The classifier was reported to diagnose cytomegalovirus status with high specificity and sensitivity in both the original and validation cohorts. In this cohort, only TCR beta chains were sequenced, and detectable features were limited by the absence of alpha or paired-chain data. The authors suggested that the approach could potentially be extended to other disease states and immunological phenotypes. A later analysis reported that several top co-occurrence clusters appeared linked to parvovirus B19, influenza, CMV and Epstein-Barr virus. In a later genetic analysis, a missense DCLRE1C variant was associated with V-gene and J-gene trimming of TCR beta chains, and the association was replicated in an independent cohort. A further reported finding was that TCR beta sequences accurately predicted the HLA-A and HLA-B alleles for most subjects in the first cohort. Sequencing depth was assumed to be roughly uniform across donors in the presence/absence analyses, though that assumption may not hold. Correlated functional status among segregating V segments might be attributable to linkage disequilibrium, but an unknown experimental factor could not be ruled out. In a later analysis, some 17,000 TCR beta sequences were associated with specific HLA alleles at a false discovery rate of 0.05. Most TCR sequences were seen in very few donors, while some public TCRs were found in many individuals. Compared with equally common non-associated chains, HLA-associated TCR beta chains in a later analysis were more clonally expanded and had lower generation probabilities. A cluster of highly shared sequence variants was judged likely to represent a technical artifact of the sequencing pipeline.

Preparation of the library involved the immunoSEQ multiplex PCR assay. A mixture of 60 forward primers for TCR Vbeta segments and 13 reverse primers for TCR Jbeta segments was used in the multiplex PCR. The CDR3 region of rearranged TCR beta genes was amplified from genomic DNA by a multiplex PCR assay. The amplified TCR beta libraries were sequenced on the Illumina HiSeq System as 87-base-pair reads. Per the original workflow: Across the 670 or so repertoires, a later analysis counted 80 million or so unique TCR beta chains, 9 million to 14 million of which were shared by at least two donors. Raw reads were error-corrected and collapsed into unique sequences by a nearest-neighbor algorithm in which closely related sequences were merged to remove PCR and sequencing errors. V, D and J gene segments were assigned by aligning CDR3 sequences to IMGT reference sequences. For a sequence to be retained, a match of at least six nucleotides was required to both a V gene segment and a J gene segment. Rearrangements were classified as productive when the CDR3 lacked stop codons and remained in frame with V and J, and all other rearrangements were classified as non-productive. CDR3 was defined according to IMGT convention as the region running from the second conserved V-encoded cysteine to the conserved J-encoded phenylalanine. The earlier analysis of about 610 of the donors excluded sequences that lacked an unambiguous match to a single V gene segment. In an earlier analysis of a few hundred of the donors, a V segment was called functional when productive rearrangements were above 56.7%, and segregating when the standard deviation between donors exceeded 5%. To diagnose cytomegalovirus status from the catalog of TCR beta chain sequences, a statistical classification framework was built. In a later analysis, V and J genes were assigned by comparing TCR nucleotide sequences against IMGT/GENE-DB human TR gene sequences. A later analysis assigned CDR3 sequences and most-parsimonious VDJ recombination scenarios with the TCRdist pipeline. A later analysis defined each TCR beta chain by its CDR3 amino acid sequence plus V-gene family, and excluded reads lacking a unique V-gene family. A later analysis removed roughly 590 highly shared, low-generation-probability nucleotide sequences to deal with suspected cross-contamination and a sequencing artifact. In a later analysis, a clonal expansion index was calculated for each public chain from normalized within-repertoire ranks of inferred template counts. In a later analysis, generation probabilities were computed using a VDJ recombination model fitted to out-of-frame rearrangements, and the results were checked against IGoR. A later analysis scored TCR-TCR, TCR-HLA and TCR-CMV co-occurrence with hypergeometric tests, applying a repertoire-size bias correction to TCR pairs. False discovery rates were estimated in a later analysis by permuting HLA or CMV assignments 20 times. In a later analysis, co-occurring TCRs were grouped using DBSCAN, and TCRdist sequence similarity was added for clustering within HLA-allele-positive subsets. Repertoires with fewer than 30,000 or more than 120,000 public chains were left out of co-occurrence clustering, as were five repertoires with anomalous nucleotide sharing. The table was pulled from immuneACCESS by TCRdb, which kept in-frame rearrangements only. Such tables lose some clones; where checked, under half of the loss comes from unresolved V genes, and the rest has no known cause. D and trimming were read from the DNA, whereas the V and J calls and clone size are those reported in that table. This sample comprises 150,000 to 160,000 clones, about three quarters of them detected only once. Clones ranked in the top ten supply roughly 4.2% of the sample.

The chain links TRBV11-2 with TRBJ2-2; matching of 6 bases hints at TRBD2 as the D gene. This TCR was recovered from a woman between 40 and 50 years old in good health and CMV-seronegative. The sequenced material came from PBMCs. The DNA sequence follows: TGTGCCAGCAGCTTCAGGGACTCTTCCGGGGAGCTGTTTTTT. The translation is CASSFRDSSGELFF.